The clone carrying this TCR beta chain showed up many times. Its antigen is undetermined. Trimming stripped 3 bases from V and 3 bases from J, with 8 bases between. CDR3 length: 12 residues. The germline CDR1 and CDR2 sequences are SQVTM and ANQGSEA. This specimen belongs to a study of Graves' ophthalmopathy and Graves' hyperthyroidism. Study-wide points: The 13-signature model separated ophthalmopathy from stable hyperthyroidism at around 88% sensitivity and around 77% specificity. Forecasting of ophthalmopathy progression by the model achieved roughly 69% sensitivity and less than 80% specificity.

RNA transcripts served as template for amplifying TCR beta CDR3 sequences. Amplification began with first-round RT-PCR using HTBI primers, then second-round multiplex PCR was performed. TCRdb reprocessed the multiplex PCR reads via MiXCR and lists one record per CDR3 protein. Of about half a million distinct CDR3 sequences in the sample, 13% to 15% were seen once. Sequencing was performed on blood. This TCR was recovered from a woman in her 30s with Graves' ophthalmopathy. The V and J genes are TRBV29-1 and TRBJ2-5; D not resolved. CDR3 region: CSVDRPKETQYF. The DNA of the CDR3 is TGCAGCGTTGATCGGCCTAAAGAGACCCAGTACTTC.